This T cell receptor (beta chain) was sequenced in a study of cytomegalovirus exposure and HLA in healthy donors. V lost 6 bases, J lost 5 bases, and 13 bases lay in between. CDR1 and CDR2 from the germline V gene are SEHNR and FQNEAQ (reference sequence). The CDR3 length is 13 residues. Primers for the PCR totalled 60 Vbeta and 13 Jbeta. TCRdb's copy holds only in-frame clones and misses some; the assay was immunoSEQ multiplex PCR. Of under 200,000 clones in the sample, roughly 81% were seen once. What was sequenced was PBMCs. V is TRBV7-9 and J is TRBJ1-1; unclear D gene. This clonotype was obtained from a woman aged 50 to 60 in good health and CMV-seronegative. CDR3 loop: CASRSGLGTEAFF. In nucleotides, the CDR3 is TGTGCCAGCAGATCGGGTCTAGGAACTGAAGCTTTCTTT.